The 11 T cell receptor beta chains listed next were all sequenced from one sample in a study of blood T cell repertoires in COVID-19. Using immunoSEQ multiplex PCR, the repertoire was profiled, and TCRdb retains in-frame clones only, with some absent. This table has some 340,000 clones, 65% to 85% appearing once. Sequenced input: peripheral blood. Source of these receptors: a man aged 25-40 years with active or convalescent COVID-19.

The chain joins TRBV7-2 to TRBJ1-2; D gene uncertain. V was clipped by 1 base and J by 6 bases, with 9 bases between them. Germline V gene sequence: CDR1 SGHTA, CDR2 FQGNSA. CDR3 length equals 13 residues. For the CDR3, the DNA is TGTGCCAGCAGCTTAGATCCCGAGGATGGCTACACCTTC. Protein sequence: CASSLDPEDGYTF.

The chain couples TRBV5-4 to TRBJ1-2; D call uncertain. The CDR3 consists of 13 residues. Germline V lookup: CDR1 SGHNT, CDR2 YYREEE (reference sequence). Trimming cost V 4 bases and J 4 bases, with 11 bases left between them. This chain's CDR3 is CASSPVTAYGYTF. The CDR3 DNA follows: TGTGCCAGCAGCCCCGTAACAGCCTATGGCTACACCTTC.

V and J are TRBV4-2 and TRBJ2-3; D possibly corresponds to TRBD2 (7 bases). The germline CDR1 and CDR2 sequences are LGHNA and YNFKEQ. The germline V and J ends were trimmed by 3 bases and 3 bases, with 16 bases remaining between them. The CDR3 is 16 amino acids. CDR3 DNA sequence: TGTGCCAGCAGCCAGGGGGGGGCGGGAGAAACAGATACGCAGTATTTT. It yields the protein CASSQGGAGETDTQYF.

With regard to this clone: Other DNA sequences from this sample encode an identical CDR3 as well. The chain uses TRBV2 and TRBJ1-2; TRBD1 agrees at 8 bases. The junction had 0 bases not matched to a gene; V was cut back by 1 base and J by 5 bases. The CDR3 is 13 amino acids. Per the germline V gene, CDR1 is SNHLY and CDR2 is FYNNEI. CDR3 in amino acids: CASSEGQGYGYTF. The DNA of the CDR3 is TGTGCCAGCAGTGAAGGACAGGGGTATGGCTACACCTTC.

This clone was observed a handful of times. The chain has TRBV28 and TRBJ1-6; 8 bases match TRBD1. Trimming removed 3 bases from V and 9 bases from J; junction bases left unmatched: 16. The CDR3 sequence is 18 residues long. Germline CDR1 and CDR2: MDHEN and SYDVKM. The CDR3 sequence: CASSFLVFRQGKGSPLHF. In nucleotides, the CDR3 is TGTGCCAGCAGTTTTTTGGTATTCAGACAGGGGAAAGGTTCACCCCTCCACTTT.

This sequence joins TRBV2 and TRBJ2-6; possible D gene TRBD2, 6 bases. V lost 7 bases to trimming and J lost 1 base, with 8 bases between them. Per germline, CDR1 SNHLY and CDR2 FYNNEI. This CDR3 region has 14 residues. CDR3 region: CASMRGSGANVLTF. The CDR3, as DNA: TGTGCCAGCATGCGGGGATCTGGGGCCAACGTCCTGACTTTC.

The chain combines TRBV6-5 with TRBJ1-1, with D possibly being TRBD1 (6 bases). CDR3 length equals 12 residues. Germline lookup yields CDR1 MNHEY and CDR2 SVGAGI. The germline V and J ends were trimmed by 10 bases and 7 bases, with 16 bases remaining between them. The CDR3 nucleotides read TGTGCCACCCTGGACAGTACTCGTGAAGCTTTCTTT. Its translation is CATLDSTREAFF.

This clone has more than one count but fewer than ten. The chain recombines TRBV7-2 with TRBJ2-2; TRBD2 agrees at 13 bases. V trimming: 5 bases; J trimming: 5 bases; junction bases outside the gene matches: 8. Germline CDR1 and CDR2: SGHTA and FQGNSA. This CDR3 region has 17 residues. CDR3 bases: TGTGCCAGCAGCATCACTAGCGGGGGGGCCAGAACCGGGGAGCTGTTTTTT. This codes for CASSITSGGARTGELFF.

The chain recombines TRBV28 with TRBJ2-3; 12 positions match TRBD2. This CDR3 is 16 amino acids long. J lost 5 bases, V lost 5 bases, and 8 bases had no gene match. From germline, CDR1 is MDHEN and CDR2 SYDVKM. DNA of the CDR3: TGTGCCAGCAGTACCCAGACTAGCGGGAGTTTAGATACGCAGTATTTT. Encoded protein: CASSTQTSGSLDTQYF.

This clone occurred once. The J gene is TRBJ2-3, the V gene TRBV4-1; 10 bases line up with TRBD1. V was pared by 0 bases and J by 6 bases, with 6 bases of the junction left unmatched. The CDR3 is 16 amino acids. The germline V gene encodes CDR1 MGHRA and CDR2 YSYEKL. CDR3 amino acids: CASSQDQRTGGDTQYF. The CDR3 DNA reads TGCGCCAGCAGCCAAGATCAGCGGACAGGGGGGGATACGCAGTATTTT.

The gene calls are TRBV7-3 and TRBJ2-1, with 9 bases that match TRBD1. The CDR3 spans 15 residues. Looked up from germline, CDR1 is SGHTA and CDR2 is FQGTGA. V trimming: 3 bases; J trimming: 5 bases; junction bases outside the gene matches: 5. The CDR3, as DNA: TGTGCCAGCAGCTTCACAGGGGGCGCGAACAATGAGCAGTTCTTC. This codes for CASSFTGGANNEQFF.